This TCR beta chain was observed in a study of neurological immune-mediated disorders. The sample holds many counts of this clonotype. Its target is not known. Notes on the study in general: Falling below healthy controls, multiple sclerosis showed the least TCR clonal expansion, while HTLV-1-associated myelopathy showed the most.

This sample's time point: longitudinal time-point 3. cDNA was made by 5'RACE with 10-nucleotide random UMIs. TCRdb independently ran MiXCR on the 5' RACE reads; one entry per CDR3 protein. This sample has roughly 57,000 distinct CDR3 sequences, with 7% to 10% found just once. The ends were cut back, 0 bases at V and 0 bases at J, with 7 bases in the middle. The CDR3 runs 14 residues. In germline, CDR1 is SGHRS, CDR2 YFSETQ. The specimen was PBMCs. The V call is TRBV5-1, the J call TRBJ2-7; perhaps TRBD2 as D (6 bases). This clonotype was obtained from a woman between 35 and 50 years old in good health. The DNA of the CDR3 is TGCGCCAGCAGCTTGGGCGGGAACTCCTACGAGCAGTACTTC. This sequence encodes CASSLGGNSYEQYF. The entire variable domain, with the rest obtained from reference TRBV5-1 and TRBJ2-7, is as follows: KAGVTQTPRYLIKTRGQQVTLSCSPISGHRSVSWYQQTPGQGLQFLFEYFSETQRNKGNFPGRFSGRQFSNSRSEMNVSTLELGDSALYLCASSLGGNSYEQYFGPGTRLTVT.